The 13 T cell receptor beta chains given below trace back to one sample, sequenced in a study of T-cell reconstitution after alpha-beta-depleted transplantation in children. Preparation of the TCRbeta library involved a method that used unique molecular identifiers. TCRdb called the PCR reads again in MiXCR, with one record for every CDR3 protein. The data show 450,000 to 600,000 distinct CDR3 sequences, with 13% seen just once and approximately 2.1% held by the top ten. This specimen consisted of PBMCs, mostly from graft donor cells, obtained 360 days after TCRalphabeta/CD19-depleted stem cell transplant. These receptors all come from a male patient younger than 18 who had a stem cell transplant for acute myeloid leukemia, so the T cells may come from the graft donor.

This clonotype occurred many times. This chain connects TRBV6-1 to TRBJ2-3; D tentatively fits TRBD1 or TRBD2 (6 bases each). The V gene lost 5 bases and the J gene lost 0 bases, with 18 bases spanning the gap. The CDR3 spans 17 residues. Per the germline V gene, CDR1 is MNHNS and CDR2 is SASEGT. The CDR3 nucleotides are TGTGCCAGCAGTAGGGCGACCGGGGGCTATAGCACAGATACGCAGTATTTT. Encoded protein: CASSRATGGYSTDTQYF.

The CDR3: CASSPKTGGGETQYF. The CDR3, as DNA: TGTGCCAGCAGCCCGAAAACGGGAGGCGGGGAGACCCAGTACTTC. The rearrangement uses TRBV7-3 and TRBJ2-5, with 7 nucleotides matching TRBD2. V gave up 5 bases and J gave up 5 bases; unmatched junction bases: 11. Germline CDR1 SGHTA, CDR2 FQGTGA. This CDR3 spans 15 amino acids.

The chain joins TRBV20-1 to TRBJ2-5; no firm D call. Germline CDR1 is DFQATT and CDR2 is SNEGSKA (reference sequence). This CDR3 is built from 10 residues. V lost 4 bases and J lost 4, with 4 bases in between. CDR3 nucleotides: TGCAGTGCTACGGCAGAGACCCAGTACTTC. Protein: CSATAETQYF.

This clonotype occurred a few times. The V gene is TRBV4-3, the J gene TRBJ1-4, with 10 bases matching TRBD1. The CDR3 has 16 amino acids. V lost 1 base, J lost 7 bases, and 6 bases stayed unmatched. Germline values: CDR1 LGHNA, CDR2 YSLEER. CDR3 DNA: TGCGCCAGCAGCCAAGTGACAGGGGGCGGGGGTGAAAAACTGTTTTTT. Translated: CASSQVTGGGGEKLFF.

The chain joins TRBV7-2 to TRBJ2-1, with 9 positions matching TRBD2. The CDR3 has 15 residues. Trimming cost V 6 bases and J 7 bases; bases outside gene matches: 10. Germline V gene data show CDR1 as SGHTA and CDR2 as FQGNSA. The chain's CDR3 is CASRPPGLAWNEQFF. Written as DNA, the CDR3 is TGTGCCAGCAGGCCCCCGGGACTAGCCTGGAATGAGCAGTTCTTC.

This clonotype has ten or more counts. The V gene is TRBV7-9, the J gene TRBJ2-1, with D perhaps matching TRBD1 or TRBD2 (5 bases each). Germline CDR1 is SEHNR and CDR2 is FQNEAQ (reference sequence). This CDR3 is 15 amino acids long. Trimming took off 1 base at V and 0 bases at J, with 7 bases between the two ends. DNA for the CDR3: TGTGCCAGCAGCTTAGTGGGGACCTCCTACAATGAGCAGTTCTTC. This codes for CASSLVGTSYNEQFF.

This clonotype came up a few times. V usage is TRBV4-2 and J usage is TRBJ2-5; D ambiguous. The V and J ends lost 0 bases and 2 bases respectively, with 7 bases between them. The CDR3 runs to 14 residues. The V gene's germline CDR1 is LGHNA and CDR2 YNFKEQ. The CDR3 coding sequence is TGTGCCAGCAGCCAAGATAGTTTTCAAGAGACCCAGTACTTC. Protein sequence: CASSQDSFQETQYF.

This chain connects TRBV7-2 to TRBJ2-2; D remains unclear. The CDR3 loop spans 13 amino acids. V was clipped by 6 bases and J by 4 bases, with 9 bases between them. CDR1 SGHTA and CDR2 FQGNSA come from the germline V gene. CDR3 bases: TGTGCCAGCAGAACGCAGTCCACCGGGGAGCTGTTTTTT. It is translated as CASRTQSTGELFF.

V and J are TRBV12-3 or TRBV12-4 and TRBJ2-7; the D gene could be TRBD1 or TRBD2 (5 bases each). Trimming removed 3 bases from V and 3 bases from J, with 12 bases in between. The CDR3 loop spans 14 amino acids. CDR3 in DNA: TGTGCCAGCAGTTTTGAGGGGTCCCTCTACGAGCAGTACTTC. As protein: CASSFEGSLYEQYF.

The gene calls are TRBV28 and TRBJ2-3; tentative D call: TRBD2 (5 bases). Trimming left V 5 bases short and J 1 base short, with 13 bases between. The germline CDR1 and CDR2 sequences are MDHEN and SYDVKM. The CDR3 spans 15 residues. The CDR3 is CASSPHEGGTDTQYF. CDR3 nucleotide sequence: TGTGCCAGCAGTCCCCACGAGGGCGGCACAGATACGCAGTATTTT.

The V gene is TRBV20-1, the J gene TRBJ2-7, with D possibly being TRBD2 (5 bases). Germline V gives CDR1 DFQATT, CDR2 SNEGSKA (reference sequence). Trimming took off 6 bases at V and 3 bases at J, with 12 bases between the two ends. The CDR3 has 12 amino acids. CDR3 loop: CSASDYLYEQYF. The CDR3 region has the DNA TGCAGTGCCAGCGACTATCTCTACGAGCAGTACTTC.

The CDR3 nucleotides read TGTGCCAGCAGCCAGCGAGGAGGCGAGACCCAGTACTTC. Translation gives CASSQRGGETQYF. The chain has TRBV4-2 and TRBJ2-5; possibly TRBD2 for D (5 bases). The CDR3 covers 13 residues. The germline gives CDR1 LGHNA, CDR2 YNFKEQ. The V gene lost 3 bases and the J gene lost 5 bases, with 10 bases spanning the gap.

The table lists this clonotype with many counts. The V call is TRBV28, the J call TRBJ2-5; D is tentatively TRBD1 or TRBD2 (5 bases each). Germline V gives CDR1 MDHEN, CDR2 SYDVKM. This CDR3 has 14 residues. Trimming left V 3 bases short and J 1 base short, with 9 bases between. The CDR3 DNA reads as TGTGCCAGCAGTTTGGGGACCTTCCAAGAGACCCAGTACTTC. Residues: CASSLGTFQETQYF.